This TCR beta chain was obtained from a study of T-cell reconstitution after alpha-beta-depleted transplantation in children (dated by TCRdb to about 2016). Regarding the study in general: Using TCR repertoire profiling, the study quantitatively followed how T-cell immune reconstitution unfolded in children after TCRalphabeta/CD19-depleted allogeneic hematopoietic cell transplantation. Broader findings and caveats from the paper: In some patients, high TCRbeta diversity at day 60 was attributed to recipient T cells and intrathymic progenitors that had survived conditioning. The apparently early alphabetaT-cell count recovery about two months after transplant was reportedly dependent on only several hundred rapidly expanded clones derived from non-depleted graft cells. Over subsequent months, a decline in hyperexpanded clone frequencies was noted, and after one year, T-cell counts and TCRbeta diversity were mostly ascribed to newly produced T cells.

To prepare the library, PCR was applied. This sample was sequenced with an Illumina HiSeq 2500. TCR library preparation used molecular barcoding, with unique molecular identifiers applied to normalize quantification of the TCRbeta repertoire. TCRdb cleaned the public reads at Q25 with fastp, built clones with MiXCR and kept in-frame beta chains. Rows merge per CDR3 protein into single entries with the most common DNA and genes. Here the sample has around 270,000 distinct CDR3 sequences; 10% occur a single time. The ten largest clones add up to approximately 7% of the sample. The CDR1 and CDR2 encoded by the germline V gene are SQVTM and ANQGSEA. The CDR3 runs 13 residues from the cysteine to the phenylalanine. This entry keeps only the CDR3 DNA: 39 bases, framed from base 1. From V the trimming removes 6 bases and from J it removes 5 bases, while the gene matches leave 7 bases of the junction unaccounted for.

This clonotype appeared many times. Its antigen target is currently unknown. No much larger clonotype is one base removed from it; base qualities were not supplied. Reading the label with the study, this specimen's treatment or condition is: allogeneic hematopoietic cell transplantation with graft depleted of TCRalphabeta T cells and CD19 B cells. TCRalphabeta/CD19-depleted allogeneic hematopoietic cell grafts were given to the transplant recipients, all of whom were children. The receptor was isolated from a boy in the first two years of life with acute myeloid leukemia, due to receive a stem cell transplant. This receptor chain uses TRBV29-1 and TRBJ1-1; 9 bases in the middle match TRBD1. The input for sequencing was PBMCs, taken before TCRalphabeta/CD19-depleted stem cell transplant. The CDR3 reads CSVETGGRTEAFF. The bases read TGCAGCGTAGAAACAGGGGGCCGGACTGAAGCTTTCTTT. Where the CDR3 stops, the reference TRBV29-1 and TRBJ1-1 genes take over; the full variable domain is SAVISQKPSRDICQRGTSLTIQCQVDSQVTMMFWYRQQPGQSLTLIATANQGSEATYESGFVIDKFPISRPNLTFSTLTVSNMSPEDSSIYLCSVETGGRTEAFFGQGTRLTVV.